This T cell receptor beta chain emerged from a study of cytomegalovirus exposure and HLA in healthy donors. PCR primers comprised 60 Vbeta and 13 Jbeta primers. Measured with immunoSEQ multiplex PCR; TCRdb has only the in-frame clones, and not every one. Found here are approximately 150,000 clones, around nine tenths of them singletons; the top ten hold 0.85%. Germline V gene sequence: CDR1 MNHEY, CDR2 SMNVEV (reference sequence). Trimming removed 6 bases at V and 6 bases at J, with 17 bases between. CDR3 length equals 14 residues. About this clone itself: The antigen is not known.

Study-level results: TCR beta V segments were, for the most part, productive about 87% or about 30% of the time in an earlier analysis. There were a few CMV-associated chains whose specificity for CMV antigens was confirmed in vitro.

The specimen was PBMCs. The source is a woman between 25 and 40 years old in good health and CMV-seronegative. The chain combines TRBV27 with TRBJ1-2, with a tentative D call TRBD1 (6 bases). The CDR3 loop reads CASRGPTGLDGYTF. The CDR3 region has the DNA TGTGCCAGCAGGGGGCCCACAGGGTTGGATGGCTACACCTTC.